The 6 T cell receptor beta chains presented below share a single source sample, sequenced in a study of blood T cell repertoires in COVID-19. Sequencing was performed with immunoSEQ multiplex PCR; in TCRdb, only in-frame clones are kept and a portion is missing. This repertoire shows about 78,000 clones, about nine tenths found once; its top ten account for approximately 5%. Sequenced material: peripheral blood. All receptors derive from a man in his forties or fifties with active or convalescent COVID-19.

The chain employs TRBV2 and TRBJ1-5; unclear D gene. The CDR3 spans 14 residues. Trimming pared 3 bases from V and 2 bases from J, leaving 8 bases between. Germline-derived CDR1 and CDR2 are SNHLY and FYNNEI. CDR3 bases: TGTGCCAGCAGTGATCAGGTCGGCAATCAGCCCCAGCATTTT. The encoded protein is CASSDQVGNQPQHF.

The rearrangement joins TRBV7-9 to TRBJ2-3; TRBD2 aligns across 11 bases. CDR1 is SEHNR, CDR2 FQNEAQ, per germline (reference sequence). V shed 5 bases, J shed 0 bases, and the junction held 4 bases outside the gene matches. CDR3 length: 16 residues. CDR3 bases: TGTGCCAGCAGCCCATTAGCGGGGGGGAGCACAGATACGCAGTATTTT. This gives the protein CASSPLAGGSTDTQYF.

As for this clone: This clone may be a read error of a much larger clone one base away. The chain carries TRBV9 and TRBJ1-2; 7 bases map to TRBD1. The CDR3 consists of 13 residues. After removal of 4 bases from V and 2 bases from J, the junction contained 2 bases not matched to a gene. In germline, CDR1 is SGDLS, CDR2 YYNGEE. The CDR3 DNA follows: TGTGCCAGCAGCCCACAGGGGAACTATGGCTACACCTTC. Protein: CASSPQGNYGYTF.

The genes are TRBV3-1 (or the pseudogene TRBV3-2) and TRBJ2-2; 7 bases are a match to TRBD1. The germline V gene encodes CDR1 LGHDT and CDR2 YNNKEL (reference sequence). The junction had 7 bases not matched to a gene; V was cut back by 4 bases and J by 5 bases. The CDR3 spans 15 residues. The CDR3 nucleotides read TGTGCCAGCAGCCCGGACAGGCCGGAGACCGGGGAGCTGTTTTTT. It yields the protein CASSPDRPETGELFF.

The CDR3 bases are TGTGCCAGCAGCTTAGGGTGGGCAGATAATAATGAAAAACTGTTTTTT. It specifies CASSLGWADNNEKLFF. V is TRBV11-2 and J is TRBJ1-4; D remains ambiguous. V was cut by 1 base and J by 4 bases, with 13 bases left in between. The CDR3 extends over 16 amino acids. The V gene's germline CDR1 is SGHAT and CDR2 FQNNGV.

The rearrangement links TRBV5-5 to TRBJ1-4; 8 bases are shared with TRBD1. The V gene end was trimmed by 4 bases and the J gene end by 4 bases; junction bases not matched to a gene: 6. From germline, CDR1 is SGHKS and CDR2 YYEKEE (reference sequence). The CDR3 extends over 15 amino acids. CDR3 coding DNA: TGTGCCAGCAGCCTCCAGGGGGCGCTTAATGAAAAACTGTTTTTT. Its protein is CASSLQGALNEKLFF.